The 3 T cell receptor beta chains given below trace back to one sample, sequenced in a study of shared clonotypes between healthy human individuals. Libraries were prepared by immunoSEQ multiplex PCR; TCRdb keeps only in-frame clonotypes and omits some of them. The sample consists of about 530,000 clones, about 79% of them appearing once. Sequenced sample: PBMCs. These receptors originate from a woman in her 40s in good health. Some clones in this sample may be carry-over from other donors' samples.

J is TRBJ2-5 and V is TRBV5-1; D may match TRBD1 or TRBD2 (5 bases each). Germline V gene lookup returns CDR1 SGHRS and CDR2 YFSETQ. The CDR3 spans 14 residues. Trimming removed 4 bases from V and 3 bases from J, with 13 bases in between. CDR3 nucleotide sequence: TGCGCCAGCAGCACCGGGACCTCCGAAGAGACCCAGTACTTC. Protein product: CASSTGTSEETQYF.

The chain carries TRBV5-4 and TRBJ2-7, with a possible D match to TRBD1 (5 bases). Trimming pared 2 bases from V and 12 bases from J, leaving 18 bases between. The CDR3 loop spans 13 amino acids. CDR1 and CDR2 from the germline V gene are SGHNT and YYREEE (reference sequence). DNA of the CDR3: TGTGCCAGCAGCTTAGGGGTTGGGCCCAGGCCGTACTTC. It yields the protein CASSLGVGPRPYF. Complete variable domain (other parts from reference TRBV5-4 and TRBJ2-7): ETGVTQSPTHLIKTRGQQVTLRCSSQSGHNTVSWYQQALGQGPQFIFQYYREEENGRGNFPPRFSGLQFPNYSSELNVNALELDDSALYLCASSLGVGPRPYFGPGTRLTVT.

The J gene is TRBJ2-7, the V gene TRBV2; D is unclear. Trimming left V 5 bases short and J 3 bases short, with 8 bases between. The germline V gene encodes CDR1 SNHLY and CDR2 FYNNEI. CDR3 size: 12 residues. This CDR3 reads CASSYTDYEQYF. For the CDR3, the DNA is TGTGCCAGCAGTTACACAGACTACGAGCAGTACTTC.